The next 22 T cell receptor beta chains were all read from a single sample in a study of T cell responses to AZD1222 COVID-19 vaccine (dated by TCRdb to the early 2020s). Library preparation was by the immunoSEQ multiplex PCR assay. Here the immuneACCESS table is served through TCRdb, limited to in-frame sequences with V and J called. Missing clones are a known gap in these copies; in checked studies unresolved V genes cover under half, and the rest lacks a known reason. The sample data list 100,000 or so clones, and about 86% of these were observed just once. Approximately 1.5% of the sample is in the top ten clones. The time point label for this specimen denotes: baseline before first vaccination. Material: peripheral blood, obtained on day 0 of AZD1222 vaccination. The source is an adult in good health.

This clone was recorded many times. The chain combines TRBV30 with TRBJ2-7; 12 bases fit TRBD1. This CDR3 is 14 amino acids long. CDR1 is GTSNPN and CDR2 is SVGIG in the germline V gene (reference sequence). J was trimmed by 7 bases and V by 3 bases; bases with no gene match: 7. DNA for the CDR3: TGTGCCTGGAGAAGGGGACAGGGGGCGCGGGAGCAGTACTTC. It encodes CAWRRGQGAREQYF.

The CDR3, as DNA: TGTGCCAGCCTTCAGGGGTTTTATAGCAATCAGCCCCAGCATTTT. It is translated as CASLQGFYSNQPQHF. The gene calls are TRBV6-5 and TRBJ1-5; tentatively, D is TRBD1 (6 bases). CDR3 size: 15 residues. V shed 8 bases and J shed 0 bases, with 14 bases lying between them. The germline V gene encodes CDR1 MNHEY and CDR2 SVGAGI.

The chain couples TRBV27 to TRBJ1-4, with D possibly matching TRBD1 (5 bases). CDR3 length equals 15 residues. The V end was cut by 4 bases, the J end by 0 bases, with 9 bases between. The germline gives CDR1 MNHEY, CDR2 SMNVEV (reference sequence). CDR3 in amino acids: CASSSQGATNEKLFF. The CDR3 nucleotides are TGTGCCAGCAGTTCCCAGGGTGCAACTAATGAAAAACTGTTTTTT.

The rearrangement joins TRBV3-1 (or the pseudogene TRBV3-2) to TRBJ2-7, with 9 bases identical to TRBD1. Unmatched junction bases numbered 11, after V lost 2 bases and J lost 9 bases. CDR1 is LGHDT and CDR2 is YNNKEL in the germline V gene (reference sequence). This CDR3 is built from 15 residues. Written as DNA, the CDR3 is TGTGCCAGCAGCCAAAGTGGGGGACAGGGAGTTTCGCAGTACTTC. This codes for CASSQSGGQGVSQYF.

The CDR3 DNA reads as TGTGCCAGTAGTGGCCCCGCAGGGGGCTTCGACTATGGCTACACCTTC. Protein product: CASSGPAGGFDYGYTF. V usage is TRBV19 and J usage is TRBJ1-2; the match to TRBD1 covers 8 bases. Germline V lookup: CDR1 LNHDA, CDR2 SQIVND (reference sequence). With V trimmed by 5 bases and J by 3 bases, 11 bases remained unmatched. The CDR3 length is 16 residues.

The rearrangement links TRBV19 to TRBJ1-5; D is ambiguous. The length of the CDR3 is 12 residues. Germline loops: CDR1 LNHDA, CDR2 SQIVND (reference sequence). The germline V and J ends were trimmed by 3 bases and 9 bases, with 9 bases remaining between them. The CDR3 nucleotides read TGTGCCAGTAGTATTCCCCTTGGGCCCCAGCATTTT. Its protein product is CASSIPLGPQHF.

The chain recombines TRBV7-2 with TRBJ1-2; 7 nucleotides match TRBD1. The V gene end was trimmed by 5 bases and the J gene end by 13 bases; junction bases not matched to a gene: 19. Per germline, CDR1 SGHTA and CDR2 FQGNSA. CDR3 length equals 15 residues. The CDR3 spells CASSSIMGQMGPSTF. The CDR3 DNA reads as TGTGCCAGCAGCAGTATAATGGGACAGATGGGCCCTAGCACCTTC.

V is TRBV6-2 or TRBV6-3 and J is TRBJ2-2; D is perhaps TRBD1 (5 bases). CDR1 MNHEY and CDR2 SVGEGT come from the germline V gene. Trimming took 7 bases from V and 6 from J, leaving 15 bases between them. CDR3 length: 14 residues. The CDR3 loop is CASIPPGISGELFF. CDR3 DNA sequence: TGTGCCAGCATCCCCCCAGGGATTTCCGGGGAGCTGTTTTTT.

The J gene is TRBJ2-1, the V gene TRBV5-4; a weak D match, TRBD2 (6 bases). The CDR3 loop spans 13 amino acids. V gave up 4 bases and J gave up 12 bases, with 17 bases separating them. Germline V CDR1 and CDR2: SGHNT, YYREEE (reference sequence). The chain's CDR3 is CASSPARDGGQFF. The CDR3 region has the DNA TGTGCCAGCAGCCCGGCCCGGGACGGGGGGCAGTTCTTC.

The chain uses TRBV10-3 and TRBJ2-3, with D possibly matching TRBD2 (5 bases). Germline V CDR1 and CDR2: ENHRY, SYGVKD. Trimming removed 6 bases at V and 6 bases at J, with 7 bases between. The CDR3 runs 11 residues. The CDR3 DNA sequence: TGTGCCATCAGCGGGGAGGATACGCAGTATTTT. It codes for CAISGEDTQYF.

J is TRBJ1-5 and V is TRBV7-2, with 9 bases matching TRBD1. V was pared by 2 bases and J by 5 bases, with 4 bases of the junction left unmatched. Per the germline V gene, CDR1 is SGHTA and CDR2 is FQGNSA. The CDR3 length is 15 residues. As DNA, the CDR3 is TGTGCCAGCAGCTTATCGGGACAGGGTGATCAGCCCCAGCATTTT. Its protein product is CASSLSGQGDQPQHF.

V usage is TRBV9 and J usage is TRBJ1-2, with 7 bases identical to TRBD1. This CDR3 contains 14 residues. Germline values: CDR1 SGDLS, CDR2 YYNGEE. The ends lost 3 bases at V and 5 bases at J; junction bases unmatched: 7. CDR3 loop: CASSATGEVYGYTF. The CDR3 coding sequence is TGTGCCAGCAGCGCAACAGGGGAGGTTTATGGCTACACCTTC.

This clone was found a few times. The V and J genes are TRBV29-1 and TRBJ2-1, with 8 bases aligning to TRBD1. V lost 6 bases and J lost 10; bases outside the gene matches: 5. The germline V gene has CDR1 SQVTM and CDR2 ANQGSEA. This CDR3 spans 11 amino acids. The CDR3 sequence is CSVVQGVEQFF. CDR3 bases: TGCAGCGTAGTACAGGGGGTAGAGCAGTTCTTC.

V usage is TRBV12-5 and J usage is TRBJ2-3, with no clear D. V was clipped by 6 bases and J by 2 bases, with 6 bases between them. The V gene's germline CDR1 is LGHNT and CDR2 FRNRAP. This CDR3 has 12 residues. The CDR3 loop is CASGPNTDTQYF. DNA for the CDR3: TGTGCTAGTGGACCTAACACAGATACGCAGTATTTT.

The table lists this clone with a few counts. The V call is TRBV19, the J call TRBJ1-5, with a possible D match to TRBD1 (6 bases). The V end lost 2 bases, the J end lost 5 bases, and 13 bases lay between the germline ends. Germline lookup yields CDR1 LNHDA and CDR2 SQIVND (reference sequence). The CDR3 consists of 15 residues. CDR3 sequence (DNA): TGTGCCAGTAGTATAAGCCCTGGGGGGCATCAGCCCCAGCATTTT. Translated: CASSISPGGHQPQHF.

This clone appeared a single time. The rearrangement links TRBV28 to TRBJ2-2; D unresolved. Germline V gene data show CDR1 as MDHEN and CDR2 as SYDVKM. The CDR3 length is 14 residues. Trimming removed 2 bases at V and 7 bases at J, with 11 bases between. In DNA, the CDR3 is TGTGCCAGCAGTTTACATGGCCGGGTCGGGGAGCTGTTTTTT. Its translation is CASSLHGRVGELFF. Full variable domain (missing parts from reference TRBV28 and TRBJ2-2): DVKVTQSSRYLVKRTGEKVFLECVQDMDHENMFWYRQDPGLGLRLIYFSYDVKMKEKGDIPEGYSVSREKKERFSLILESASTNQTSMYLCASSLHGRVGELFFGEGSRLTVL.

The count of this clone is one. The V gene is TRBV11-2, the J gene TRBJ2-7; 8 nucleotides align to TRBD1. There are 15 residues in the CDR3. Germline CDR1 reads SGHAT; CDR2 reads FQNNGV. V was pared by 5 bases and J by 1 base, with 7 bases of the junction left unmatched. Here the CDR3 DNA reads TGTGCCAGCAGCCCCGGACAGGGACAGTCCTACGAGCAGTACTTC. This gives the protein CASSPGQGQSYEQYF.

The chain uses TRBV19 and TRBJ2-7, with TRBD2 identical over 13 bases. CDR3 length: 15 amino acids. CDR1 LNHDA and CDR2 SQIVND come from the germline V gene (reference sequence). V was clipped by 5 bases and J by 4 bases; unmatched bases: 5. CDR3 amino acids: CASSPGTSGVYEQYF. DNA of the CDR3: TGTGCCAGTAGTCCCGGGACTAGCGGGGTTTACGAGCAGTACTTC.

In this sample, this clone turned up once. The genes are TRBV28 and TRBJ1-2; D ambiguous. Trimming stripped 1 base from V and 7 bases from J, with 7 bases between. Germline V gene lookup returns CDR1 MDHEN and CDR2 SYDVKM. This CDR3 comprises 12 residues. The DNA for the CDR3 is TGTGCCAGCAGTTTATCCTGGGGTGGCTACACCTTC. This encodes CASSLSWGGYTF.

The V and J genes are TRBV28 and TRBJ1-4, with 9 positions matching TRBD1. The CDR3 loop spans 14 amino acids. The V and J ends lost 5 bases and 6 bases, in that order; junction bases with no gene match: 4. Germline-derived CDR1 and CDR2 are MDHEN and SYDVKM. CDR3 coding DNA: TGTGCCAGCAGTGGGACAGGGCCATATGAAAAACTGTTTTTT. Its protein is CASSGTGPYEKLFF.

The CDR3: CASSTGYEQYF. The CDR3 DNA sequence: TGTGCCAGCAGTACGGGGTACGAGCAGTACTTC. The rearrangement uses TRBV6-2 or TRBV6-3 and TRBJ2-7; tentative D call: TRBD2 (5 bases). This CDR3 spans 11 amino acids. Per the germline V gene, CDR1 is MNHEY and CDR2 is SVGEGT. V dropped 5 bases and J dropped 4 bases, with 6 bases sitting between them.

The chain uses TRBV15 and TRBJ1-2; maybe TRBD1 (5 bases). The germline gives CDR1 LNHNV, CDR2 YYDKDF (reference sequence). This CDR3 contains 15 residues. V lost 1 base to trimming and J lost 2 bases, with 11 bases between them. The CDR3 reads CATSRVAGTNYGYTF. The CDR3 DNA reads TGTGCCACCAGCAGAGTAGCCGGGACCAACTATGGCTACACCTTC.